These 3 T cell receptor beta chains share one sample of origin, sequenced in a study of blood T cell repertoires in COVID-19. TCRdb's copy holds only in-frame clones and misses some; the assay was immunoSEQ multiplex PCR. The table shows fewer than 350,000 clones, with roughly nine tenths occurring only once. The sequencing input was peripheral blood. The receptor source for this set is a woman aged 25 to 39 with COVID-19, enrolled during active disease.

This rearrangement joins TRBV11-3 to TRBJ1-5, with D uncertain. Trimming stripped 4 bases from V and 3 bases from J, with 10 bases between. The germline V gene has CDR1 SGHNT and CDR2 YENEEA. This CDR3 contains 14 residues. This chain's CDR3 is CASSSRVINQPQHF. DNA of the CDR3: TGTGCCAGCAGCTCGAGAGTGATCAATCAGCCCCAGCATTTT.

The rearrangement uses TRBV7-9 and TRBJ2-3; D gene uncertain. Germline V CDR1 and CDR2: SEHNR, FQNEAQ (reference sequence). Trimming pared 8 bases from V and 0 bases from J, leaving 9 bases between. This CDR3 contains 13 residues. The CDR3 DNA is TGTGCCAGCTGCCTGACAAGCACAGATACGCAGTATTTT. It codes for CASCLTSTDTQYF.

The genes are TRBV6-5 and TRBJ1-1; tentative D call: TRBD1 (5 bases). This CDR3 has 15 residues. CDR1 and CDR2 (germline): MNHEY, SVGAGI. V lost 6 bases and J 0 bases, leaving 14 bases between the germline ends. The CDR3 nucleotides read TGTGCCAGCAGCCGGACTATGACAGTGAACACTGAAGCTTTCTTT. It encodes CASSRTMTVNTEAFF.